These 20 T cell receptor beta chains came from one sample sequenced in a study of shared clonotypes between healthy human individuals. The data were produced by immunoSEQ multiplex PCR, yet TCRdb's version contains in-frame clones alone and is incomplete. The repertoire holds around 2.5 million clones, with over 85% as singletons. What was sequenced was naive CD4+ T cells from PBMCs. The subset is: CD45RA+ positively selected. Receptors originate from a man between 18 and 29 years old in good health. Some clones in this sample may be carry-over from other donors' samples.

The gene calls are TRBV6-5 and TRBJ2-7; 8 bases agree with TRBD1. The CDR3 covers 14 residues. J was trimmed by 7 bases and V by 2 bases; bases with no gene match: 7. CDR1 MNHEY and CDR2 SVGAGI come from the germline V gene. As DNA, the CDR3 is TGTGCCAGCAGTTACCTGACAGGGGCACGGGAGCAGTACTTC. Its protein is CASSYLTGAREQYF.

J is TRBJ1-2 and V is TRBV7-9, with D uncertain. The ends were cut back, 1 base at V and 5 bases at J, with 8 bases in the middle. CDR1 and CDR2 (germline): SEHNR, FQNEAQ (reference sequence). The CDR3 contains 13 residues. The CDR3 protein is CASSLGSGYGYTF. CDR3 bases: TGTGCCAGCAGCTTAGGTTCCGGGTATGGCTACACCTTC.

The chain couples TRBV7-2 to TRBJ1-5, with D possibly TRBD1 on 5 matching bases. The germline V and J ends were trimmed by 3 bases and 11 bases, with 20 bases remaining between them. This CDR3 contains 15 residues. Germline loops: CDR1 SGHTA, CDR2 FQGNSA. The CDR3: CASSLVASRDGTQHF. CDR3 bases: TGTGCCAGCAGCTTGGTCGCCTCACGGGACGGGACCCAGCATTTT.

Concerning this clone itself: The same CDR3 also results from other DNA sequences found in this sample. The chain uses TRBV29-1 and TRBJ2-7; D possibly corresponds to TRBD2 (5 bases). Trimming pared 5 bases from V and 5 bases from J, leaving 10 bases between. This CDR3 is built from 11 residues. Looked up from germline, CDR1 is SQVTM and CDR2 is ANQGSEA. CDR3 nucleotide sequence: TGCAGCGTTTCGGGGATCCACGAGCAGTACTTC. Translation: CSVSGIHEQYF.

The V gene is TRBV30, the J gene TRBJ1-1; D unclear. The CDR3 has 14 residues. V was trimmed by 3 bases and J by 2 bases, leaving 13 bases between them. Germline assignment: CDR1 GTSNPN and CDR2 SVGIG (reference sequence). The DNA of the CDR3 is TGTGCCTGGAGACAAGCTGTGGCAAACACTGAAGCTTTCTTT. This encodes CAWRQAVANTEAFF.

The genes are TRBV6-4 and TRBJ2-6; TRBD1 aligns across 9 bases. J gave up 0 bases and V 6 bases, and 0 bases lay outside the gene matches. The CDR3 has 15 amino acids. Germline V gene lookup returns CDR1 MRHNA and CDR2 SNTAGT. The DNA for the CDR3 is TGTGCCAGCAGGGACAGGGGCTCTGGGGCCAACGTCCTGACTTTC. Its protein product is CASRDRGSGANVLTF.

The chain couples TRBV30 to TRBJ2-7, with a tentative D call TRBD1 (5 bases). V was pared by 3 bases and J by 0 bases, with 15 bases between. The CDR3 covers 15 residues. Germline CDR1 is GTSNPN and CDR2 is SVGIG (reference sequence). The CDR3 sequence: CAWSPLAGNSYEQYF. In DNA, the CDR3 is TGTGCCTGGAGCCCATTGGCAGGGAACTCCTACGAGCAGTACTTC.

The genes are TRBV2 and TRBJ2-1, with 8 bases lining up with TRBD2. CDR3 length: 14 amino acids. V lost 6 bases, J lost 0 bases, and 1 base stayed unmatched. Germline V gene lookup returns CDR1 SNHLY and CDR2 FYNNEI. Here the CDR3 DNA reads TGTGCCAGCAGACTAGCGGACTCCTACAATGAGCAGTTCTTC. It yields the protein CASRLADSYNEQFF. Combining the CDR3 with reference TRBV2 and TRBJ2-1 gives the whole variable domain EPEVTQTPSHQVTQMGQEVILRCVPISNHLYFYWYRQILGQKVEFLVSFYNNEISEKSEIFDDQFSVERPDGSNFTLKIRSTKLEDSAMYFCASRLADSYNEQFFGPGTRLTVL.

The chain has TRBV5-1 and TRBJ1-1; D remains unclear. CDR1 is SGHRS, CDR2 YFSETQ, per germline. The CDR3 extends over 14 amino acids. The V end lost 0 bases, the J end lost 4 bases, and 10 bases lay between the germline ends. The CDR3 coding sequence is TGCGCCAGCAGCTTGGGGGTTCTTGGCACTGAAGCTTTCTTT. Translated, it gives CASSLGVLGTEAFF.

The V call is TRBV5-1, the J call TRBJ1-2, with D possibly matching TRBD1 (5 bases). The germline V gene encodes CDR1 SGHRS and CDR2 YFSETQ. Trimming removed 0 bases from V and 8 bases from J, with 17 bases in between. The CDR3 sequence is 15 residues long. CDR3 bases: TGCGCCAGCAGCTTGGCCCCCGGGACCGAAGGGGGCTACACCTTC. It encodes CASSLAPGTEGGYTF.

The chain is built from TRBV28 and TRBJ2-5; the D gene is possibly TRBD1 (6 bases). Trimming cost V 5 bases and J 5 bases, with 15 bases left between them. Germline-derived CDR1 and CDR2 are MDHEN and SYDVKM. This CDR3 comprises 14 residues. CDR3 loop: CASSQPGQRETQYF. In DNA, the CDR3 is TGTGCCAGCAGTCAACCCGGACAGAGGGAGACCCAGTACTTC.

The rearrangement links TRBV6-1 to TRBJ1-5; D possibly corresponds to TRBD1 (5 bases). From germline, CDR1 is MNHNS and CDR2 SASEGT. Trimming removed 4 bases at V and 3 bases at J, with 10 bases between. The CDR3 consists of 14 residues. This CDR3 reads CASSAQDNNQPQHF. The CDR3 bases are TGTGCCAGCAGTGCCCAGGACAACAATCAGCCCCAGCATTTT.

The gene calls are TRBV5-4 and TRBJ1-2; 7 positions match TRBD1. Germline trimming cut 0 bases from V and 7 bases from J; bases unmatched to any gene: 9. CDR1 and CDR2 from the germline V gene are SGHNT and YYREEE (reference sequence). This CDR3 spans 15 amino acids. The CDR3 DNA reads as TGTGCCAGCAGCTTGGAACCCGACAGGGTGGTTGGCTACACCTTC. This sequence encodes CASSLEPDRVVGYTF.

The chain recombines TRBV27 with TRBJ1-1; D is possibly TRBD1 (5 bases). This CDR3 region has 13 residues. CDR1 is MNHEY and CDR2 is SMNVEV in the germline V gene (reference sequence). Trimming removed 1 base from V and 5 bases from J, with 8 bases in between. This CDR3 reads CASSLFRQTEAFF. The DNA for the CDR3 is TGTGCCAGCAGTTTATTTCGACAGACTGAAGCTTTCTTT.

This sequence joins TRBV28 and TRBJ1-1; D is undetermined. The CDR3 runs to 16 residues. Between the trimmed V and J ends, which lost 3 bases and 0 bases, there was a span of 14 bases. The germline V gene encodes CDR1 MDHEN and CDR2 SYDVKM. The CDR3 DNA sequence: TGTGCCAGCAGTTTGAAGCACAGACGCATGAACACTGAAGCTTTCTTT. It specifies CASSLKHRRMNTEAFF.

V usage is TRBV7-2 and J usage is TRBJ2-7; 9 bases fit TRBD1. CDR3 length: 15 amino acids. The V and J ends lost 1 base and 3 bases, in that order; junction bases with no gene match: 4. The germline CDR1 and CDR2 sequences are SGHTA and FQGNSA. CDR3 residues: CASSLDRGPHYEQYF. DNA for the CDR3: TGTGCCAGCAGCTTAGACAGGGGGCCTCACTACGAGCAGTACTTC. Combining the CDR3 with reference TRBV7-2 and TRBJ2-7 gives the whole variable domain GAGVSQSPSNKVTEKGKDVELRCDPISGHTALYWYRQSLGQGLEFLIYFQGNSAPDKSGLPSDRFSAERTGGSVSTLTIQRTQQEDSAVYLCASSLDRGPHYEQYFGPGTRLTVT.

This clone was observed a single time. This rearrangement joins TRBV2 to TRBJ1-5, with unresolved D. CDR3 length: 12 residues. CDR1 and CDR2 (germline): SNHLY, FYNNEI. V was pared by 7 bases and J by 3 bases, with 7 bases between. CDR3 region: CASMSSNQPQHF. The CDR3 region has the DNA TGTGCCAGCATGTCATCCAATCAGCCCCAGCATTTT.

V usage is TRBV4-1 and J usage is TRBJ1-6; 8 bases map to TRBD1. Germline CDR1 is MGHRA and CDR2 is YSYEKL. The CDR3 sequence is 17 residues long. The junction had 15 bases not matched to a gene; V was cut back by 4 bases and J by 10 bases. The CDR3 region has the DNA TGCGCCAGCAGCCGTCCCGGGACAGGTTTGGGAGGATCACCCCTCCACTTT. It translates to CASSRPGTGLGGSPLHF.

Notes on this clone: This specimen includes other DNA sequences encoding the same CDR3. This chain links TRBV11-2 with TRBJ2-7; D call uncertain. The germline V gene has CDR1 SGHAT and CDR2 FQNNGV. The CDR3 is made up of 13 amino acids. Between the trimmed V and J ends, which lost 0 bases and 4 bases, there was a span of 7 bases. CDR3 residues: CASSLDRAYEQYF. In DNA, the CDR3 is TGTGCCAGCAGCTTAGATAGAGCTTACGAGCAGTACTTC.

The J gene is TRBJ2-1, the V gene TRBV6-1; TRBD2 is a possible D gene (5 bases). V lost 3 bases and J 2 bases, leaving 14 bases between the germline ends. Germline assignment: CDR1 MNHNS and CDR2 SASEGT. There are 16 residues in the CDR3. The CDR3 protein is CASSERAFTTYNEQFF. CDR3 nucleotides: TGTGCCAGCAGTGAGCGGGCCTTCACTACCTACAATGAGCAGTTCTTC.